This TCR beta chain is drawn from a study of blood T cell repertoires in COVID-19. This clone was seen more than once but under ten times. V was shortened by 0 bases and J by 6 bases, with 5 bases between the two germline ends. There are 12 residues in the CDR3. Germline V gene sequence: CDR1 MNHEY, CDR2 SVGEGT. Only in-frame clones appear in the TCRdb table, and some are missing; sequencing was by immunoSEQ multiplex PCR. The sample lists 100,000 to 130,000 clones, less than 75% seen once, with about 2% in the top ten. This clonotype was sampled from a woman aged 40 to 50 with acute or convalescent COVID-19. Sequencing was performed on peripheral blood. The chain couples TRBV6-2 or TRBV6-3 to TRBJ1-2; D gene unclear. The CDR3 loop is CASSYSADGYTF. The CDR3 DNA sequence: TGTGCCAGCAGTTACTCGGCAGATGGCTACACCTTC.